These 32 T cell receptor beta chains were all obtained from the same sample, sequenced in a study of blood T cell repertoires in COVID-19 (TCRdb year 2020). The library was produced with the immunoSEQ multiplex PCR assay. Entries here come from immuneACCESS through TCRdb and include only in-frame sequences with V and J called. Some clones fail to appear in such tables; in the studies checked, an unresolved V gene covers under half of the shortfall, and the cause of the remainder is unknown. The sample table records some 350,000 clones; 80% to 90% of these occur just once. The top ten hold about 1% of the sample. The sample was PBMCs or T cells enriched from blood (not recorded which). The receptors derive from a man younger than 30 who had recovered from COVID-19.

The chain links TRBV27 to TRBJ2-2, with 8 bases fitting TRBD2. V shed 7 bases, J shed 3 bases, and the junction held 13 bases outside the gene matches. Germline CDR1 reads MNHEY; CDR2 reads SMNVEV (reference sequence). The length of the CDR3 is 17 residues. CDR3 sequence (DNA): TGTGCCAGCACGCCGAGGGCTAGCGGGTTCTACACCGGGGAGCTGTTTTTT. This translates into CASTPRASGFYTGELFF.

The V and J genes are TRBV2 and TRBJ1-2; weak D call: TRBD1 (6 bases). Germline loops: CDR1 SNHLY, CDR2 FYNNEI. V dropped 4 bases and J dropped 5 bases, with 8 bases sitting between them. The CDR3 consists of 12 residues. CDR3 sequence reads: CASSGGQYGYTF. CDR3 DNA: TGTGCCAGCAGTGGGGGGCAATATGGCTACACCTTC.

V gene TRBV24-1 combines with J gene TRBJ1-5; 9 bases fit TRBD1. Per germline, CDR1 KGHDR and CDR2 SFDVKD. V lost 6 bases, J lost 6 bases, and 8 bases stayed unmatched. The CDR3 spans 15 residues. The CDR3 DNA sequence: TGTGCCACCAGTCCGGGACAGGGTATTAGTCAGCCCCAGCATTTT. Its protein is CATSPGQGISQPQHF.

The chain links TRBV28 to TRBJ2-3; the D is unclear. Per germline, CDR1 MDHEN and CDR2 SYDVKM. The CDR3 spans 12 residues. The V end lost 7 bases, the J end lost 2 bases, and 7 bases lay between the germline ends. CDR3 nucleotides: TGTGCCAGCACCACATACACAGATACGCAGTATTTT. Its translation is CASTTYTDTQYF.

The rearrangement links TRBV18 to TRBJ2-7, with D tentatively TRBD1 (6 bases). CDR1 KGHSH and CDR2 LQKENI come from the germline V gene. The CDR3 is made up of 14 amino acids. Trimming shortened V by 2 bases and J by 5 bases, and 13 bases separated the two germline ends. CDR3 sequence (DNA): TGTGCCAGCTCACCAGGTGCAGGGGCCCACGAGCAGTACTTC. Translated, it gives CASSPGAGAHEQYF.

The chain combines TRBV6-1 with TRBJ1-1, with D possibly matching TRBD1 (5 bases). CDR1 is MNHNS and CDR2 is SASEGT in the germline V gene. The CDR3 has 12 amino acids. V lost 3 bases and J lost 8, with 10 bases in between. CDR3 DNA sequence: TGTGCCAGCAGTGACAGGGCCTTCGAAGCTTTCTTT. Translated: CASSDRAFEAFF.

The V gene is TRBV7-2, the J gene TRBJ2-5; 8 bases line up with TRBD1. V gave up 3 bases and J gave up 10 bases; unmatched junction bases: 16. The V gene's germline CDR1 is SGHTA and CDR2 FQGNSA. The CDR3 extends over 16 amino acids. Here the CDR3 DNA reads TGTGCCAGCAGCTTTAGGGCAGACCCGACAGGGGCGAACCAGTACTTC. This codes for CASSFRADPTGANQYF.

This clone was counted a single time. The chain uses TRBV5-1 and TRBJ1-4, with unresolved D. CDR3 length: 13 amino acids. Germline V lookup: CDR1 SGHRS, CDR2 YFSETQ. Trimming took off 0 bases at V and 8 bases at J, with 8 bases between the two ends. The CDR3 coding sequence is TGCGCCAGCAGCTTGGGAGGTTCCGAAAAACTGTTTTTT. Translation: CASSLGGSEKLFF.

In this sample, this clone turned up once. The genes are TRBV24-1 and TRBJ2-5; D remains unclear. Germline-derived CDR1 and CDR2 are KGHDR and SFDVKD. The V and J ends lost 1 base and 5 bases respectively, with 7 bases between them. The CDR3 loop spans 13 amino acids. As DNA, the CDR3 is TGTGCCACCAGTGATTTCAGTCTGGAGACCCAGTACTTC. Amino acids: CATSDFSLETQYF.

This chain uses TRBV2 with TRBJ2-3; weak D call: TRBD2 (6 bases). Germline V lookup: CDR1 SNHLY, CDR2 FYNNEI. The CDR3 is 14 residues long. V dropped 6 bases and J dropped 0 bases, with 10 bases sitting between them. CDR3 protein: CASRPGLSTDTQYF. CDR3 nucleotide sequence: TGTGCCAGCAGACCCGGACTAAGCACAGATACGCAGTATTTT. The variable domain in full, with the rest retrieved from reference TRBV2 and TRBJ2-3, is EPEVTQTPSHQVTQMGQEVILRCVPISNHLYFYWYRQILGQKVEFLVSFYNNEISEKSEIFDDQFSVERPDGSNFTLKIRSTKLEDSAMYFCASRPGLSTDTQYFGPGTRLTVL.

The V and J genes are TRBV5-4 and TRBJ2-2; D uncertain. The germline CDR1 and CDR2 sequences are SGHNT and YYREEE (reference sequence). The CDR3 length is 14 residues. V was cut by 2 bases and J by 3 bases, with 8 bases left in between. Here the CDR3 DNA reads TGTGCCAGCAGCTTTTCAGGATACACCGGGGAGCTGTTTTTT. Translating it yields CASSFSGYTGELFF.

This clone was counted once. This chain links TRBV28 with TRBJ2-3; D might be TRBD2 (5 bases). Germline CDR1 and CDR2: MDHEN and SYDVKM. The V and J ends lost 6 bases and 1 base respectively, with 5 bases between them. The length of the CDR3 is 12 residues. The CDR3 loop is CASRGGTDTQYF. The CDR3 DNA sequence: TGTGCCAGCAGGGGAGGCACAGATACGCAGTATTTT. The variable domain in full, completed from reference TRBV28 and TRBJ2-3, reads DVKVTQSSRYLVKRTGEKVFLECVQDMDHENMFWYRQDPGLGLRLIYFSYDVKMKEKGDIPEGYSVSREKKERFSLILESASTNQTSMYLCASRGGTDTQYFGPGTRLTVL.

V is TRBV13 and J is TRBJ1-3; no clear D. This CDR3 comprises 15 residues. Trimming cost V 11 bases and J 3 bases, with 20 bases left between them. CDR1 is PRHDT, CDR2 FYEKMQ, per germline (reference sequence). CDR3 sequence (DNA): TGTGCCTCGAGCTGGGGAGGAGGATTTGGAAACACCATATATTTT. It specifies CASSWGGGFGNTIYF.

V gene TRBV7-3 combines with J gene TRBJ1-1; 8 nucleotides agree with TRBD1. The CDR3 consists of 12 residues. V shed 6 bases and J 7 bases; nucleotides not matched to a gene: 4. The V gene's germline CDR1 is SGHTA and CDR2 FQGTGA. The CDR3 DNA reads TGTGCCAGCAGTCCAGGGGGCGGTGAAGCTTTCTTT. Its translation: CASSPGGGEAFF.

The rearrangement uses TRBV5-1 and TRBJ1-2; D might be TRBD1 (6 bases). The CDR3 sequence is 15 residues long. V lost 4 bases, J lost 3 bases, and 16 bases lay in between. Germline V gene sequence: CDR1 SGHRS, CDR2 YFSETQ. CDR3 coding DNA: TGCGCCAGCAGCCCGGGTAACAGGGCTCACTATGGCTACACCTTC. Translated, it gives CASSPGNRAHYGYTF.

The chain uses TRBV27 and TRBJ2-1; TRBD2 matches at 13 bases. Trimming at V came to 7 bases and at J to 4 bases, leaving 4 bases not matched to a gene. This CDR3 has 15 amino acids. Germline CDR1 reads MNHEY; CDR2 reads SMNVEV (reference sequence). This CDR3 is CASTRTSGGYNEQFF. The CDR3 DNA reads as TGTGCCAGCACCCGGACTAGCGGGGGATACAATGAGCAGTTCTTC.

The chain employs TRBV19 and TRBJ2-1; possibly TRBD2 for D (6 bases). Trimming pared 4 bases from V and 8 bases from J, leaving 15 bases between. Per germline, CDR1 LNHDA and CDR2 SQIVND (reference sequence). The CDR3 consists of 14 residues. The CDR3 bases are TGTGCCAGTAGTAGGGGAGGCTTATACGATGAGCAGTTCTTC. Its translation: CASSRGGLYDEQFF.

The V gene is TRBV10-1, the J gene TRBJ2-5, with 7 positions matching TRBD1. This CDR3 region has 14 residues. Losses at the gene ends were 5 bases for V and 9 bases for J; bases not matched to a gene: 12. In germline, CDR1 is WNHNN, CDR2 SYGVQD (reference sequence). CDR3 loop: CASSPGQREGAQYF. CDR3 DNA: TGCGCCAGCAGTCCGGGACAGAGGGAAGGGGCCCAGTACTTC.

This chain links TRBV4-1 with TRBJ1-5; 7 bases align to TRBD1. In germline, CDR1 is MGHRA, CDR2 YSYEKL. J lost 4 bases, V lost 4 bases, and 4 bases had no gene match. This CDR3 is 14 amino acids long. CDR3 in amino acids: CASSLRQGNQPQHF. CDR3 bases: TGCGCCAGCAGCCTGAGACAGGGAAATCAGCCCCAGCATTTT.

The chain is built from TRBV5-5 and TRBJ1-6, with 11 bases aligning to TRBD1. The CDR3 extends over 15 amino acids. The V and J ends lost 3 bases and 9 bases, in that order; junction bases with no gene match: 5. Germline V CDR1 and CDR2: SGHKS, YYEKEE (reference sequence). The DNA for the CDR3 is TGTGCCAGCAGCTGGGGACAGGGGGAATCTTCACCCCTCCACTTT. Translated: CASSWGQGESSPLHF.

The chain employs TRBV28 and TRBJ2-4, with D unclear. The CDR3 covers 15 residues. V lost 3 bases to trimming and J lost 0 bases, with 9 bases between them. CDR1 and CDR2 (germline): MDHEN, SYDVKM. In nucleotides, the CDR3 is TGTGCCAGCAGTTTTGGTTTACTAGCCAAAAACATTCAGTACTTC. It codes for CASSFGLLAKNIQYF.

This chain links TRBV19 with TRBJ2-7, with TRBD1 identical over 8 bases. The CDR3 is made up of 21 amino acids. Germline lookup yields CDR1 LNHDA and CDR2 SQIVND (reference sequence). V gave up 7 bases and J gave up 3 bases; unmatched junction bases: 29. CDR3 sequence (DNA): TGTGCCAGTATTTGTTTGGCCGCGCTAGGGGACAGGAGACTTTTAAACTACGAGCAGTACTTC. Translated: CASICLAALGDRRLLNYEQYF.

The chain couples TRBV9 to TRBJ2-7; 16 bases fit TRBD2. CDR1 and CDR2 (germline): SGDLS, YYNGEE. The CDR3 has 19 residues. Germline trimming cut 0 bases from V and 5 bases from J; bases unmatched to any gene: 11. CDR3 in amino acids: CASSVEGLAGGPKSHEQYF. The CDR3 region has the DNA TGTGCCAGCAGCGTAGAGGGACTAGCGGGAGGGCCCAAATCGCACGAGCAGTACTTC.

V usage is TRBV27 and J usage is TRBJ1-3; TRBD1 matches at 9 bases. CDR3 length: 15 amino acids. Losses at the gene ends were 0 bases for V and 8 bases for J; bases not matched to a gene: 5. Per the germline V gene, CDR1 is MNHEY and CDR2 is SMNVEV (reference sequence). CDR3 sequence: CASSLSGQGSHTIYF. DNA of the CDR3: TGTGCCAGCAGTTTATCGGGACAGGGATCGCACACCATATATTTT.

This chain connects TRBV7-2 to TRBJ2-2; 11 nucleotides line up with TRBD1. V lost 0 bases to trimming and J lost 6 bases; unmatched junction nucleotides: 0. The CDR3 has 15 amino acids. Germline CDR1 SGHTA, CDR2 FQGNSA. DNA for the CDR3: TGTGCCAGCAGCTTAGCGGGACAGGGGGCCGGGGAGCTGTTTTTT. Encoded protein: CASSLAGQGAGELFF.

This sequence joins TRBV19 and TRBJ1-1; TRBD1 is a possible D gene (5 bases). Germline V gene data show CDR1 as LNHDA and CDR2 as SQIVND (reference sequence). The CDR3 runs to 13 residues. Trimming shortened V by 3 bases and J by 4 bases, and 9 bases separated the two germline ends. The chain's CDR3 is CASSIRGGTEAFF. The CDR3 nucleotides are TGTGCCAGTAGTATTAGGGGAGGCACTGAAGCTTTCTTT.

This chain uses TRBV5-1 with TRBJ1-3, with 11 nucleotides matching TRBD1. V lost 4 bases, J lost 0 bases, and 9 bases stayed unmatched. Germline assignment: CDR1 SGHRS and CDR2 YFSETQ. CDR3 length: 18 residues. CDR3 region: CASSLNPGTGGSGNTIYF. CDR3 nucleotides: TGCGCCAGCAGCCTCAACCCCGGGACAGGGGGCTCTGGAAACACCATATATTTT.

The chain carries TRBV9 and TRBJ2-3, with 14 bases aligning to TRBD2. The CDR3 is 17 residues long. J lost 2 bases, V lost 3 bases, and 5 bases had no gene match. The germline CDR1 and CDR2 sequences are SGDLS and YYNGEE. In nucleotides, the CDR3 is TGTGCCAGCAGCGCCAGGACTAGCGGGAGGAACACAGATACGCAGTATTTT. Its protein is CASSARTSGRNTDTQYF. The variable domain in full, with the rest retrieved from reference TRBV9 and TRBJ2-3, is DSGVTQTPKHLITATGQRVTLRCSPRSGDLSVYWYQQSLDQGLQFLIQYYNGEERAKGNILERFSAQQFPDLHSELNLSSLELGDSALYFCASSARTSGRNTDTQYFGPGTRLTVL.

This chain joins TRBV18 and TRBJ2-2; perhaps TRBD1 as D (5 bases). The V end was cut by 8 bases, the J end by 6 bases, with 13 bases between. CDR1 is KGHSH and CDR2 is LQKENI in the germline V gene. CDR3 length: 13 residues. The CDR3 DNA is TGTGCCAGCCCAGGGAATTCCGCCGGGGAGCTGTTTTTT. Protein sequence: CASPGNSAGELFF.

V gene TRBV20-1 combines with J gene TRBJ2-1; TRBD2 might be the D (5 bases). CDR3 length equals 16 residues. CDR1 is DFQATT, CDR2 SNEGSKA, per germline (reference sequence). Trimming removed 3 bases at V and 2 bases at J, with 17 bases between. The CDR3 loop reads CSASSIALLPYNEQFF. The CDR3 DNA reads as TGCAGTGCTAGTAGTATAGCGCTCCTTCCCTACAATGAGCAGTTCTTC.

This chain links TRBV29-1 with TRBJ1-1; D is uncertain. Germline lookup yields CDR1 SQVTM and CDR2 ANQGSEA. V was clipped by 2 bases and J by 7 bases, with 14 bases between them. The CDR3 spans 13 residues. This CDR3 is CSVEIRQNFEAFF. CDR3 coding DNA: TGCAGCGTTGAAATTCGACAAAACTTTGAAGCTTTCTTT. Using reference TRBV29-1 and TRBJ1-1 for the parts outside the CDR3, the full variable domain is SAVISQKPSRDICQRGTSLTIQCQVDSQVTMMFWYRQQPGQSLTLIATANQGSEATYESGFVIDKFPISRPNLTFSTLTVSNMSPEDSSIYLCSVEIRQNFEAFFGQGTRLTVV.

This clone occurred once. This rearrangement joins TRBV4-1 to TRBJ2-1, with TRBD1 matching over 9 bases. V lost 2 bases to trimming and J lost 4 bases; unmatched junction nucleotides: 3. Germline V gives CDR1 MGHRA, CDR2 YSYEKL. The CDR3 consists of 15 residues. Here the CDR3 DNA reads TGCGCCAGCAGCCAAACAGGGGGCTCGTACAATGAGCAGTTCTTC. Translated: CASSQTGGSYNEQFF.